A selection of T cell receptor beta chains follows, all from one sample in a study of blood T cells in healthy people across ages. MiXCR, run by TCRdb on the 5' RACE reads, gives a single entry per CDR3 protein. The sample lists about 580,000 distinct CDR3 sequences, around 50% seen once, with about 22% in the top ten. The specimen sequenced was blood. The receptor set was obtained from a man aged 80 or over in good health. The CDR3 runs from the conserved cysteine through the conserved F or W. The D gene is left open where the match is weak. Clone size appears in some rows only: once, few, many, or a class for an expanded clone.

V: TRBV20-1
size: -
J: TRBJ1-1
D: TRBD1
CDR3: CSATGQGDSEAFF
DNA: TGCAGTGCCACGGGACAGGGGGACTCTGAAGCTTTCTTT

V: TRBV6-7
size: -
J: TRBJ1-1
D: TRBD1
CDR3: CASGEQGGLTEAFF
DNA: TGTGCCAGCGGCGAACAGGGGGGTCTCACTGAAGCTTTCTTT

V: TRBV4-1
size: few
J: TRBJ2-7
D: TRBD1
CDR3: CASSQVVVTGIAEQYF
DNA: TGCGCCAGCAGCCAAGTGGTAGTGACAGGGATAGCGGAGCAGTACTTC

V: TRBV9
size: -
J: TRBJ2-6
D: -
CDR3: CASSVPKRPSGANVLTF
DNA: TGTGCCAGCAGCGTCCCCAAGAGGCCCTCTGGGGCCAACGTCCTGACTTTC

V: TRBV5-1
size: -
J: TRBJ2-7
D: -
CDR3: CASSAGGRPSEQYF
DNA: TGCGCCAGCAGCGCTGGTGGGCGGCCATCTGAGCAGTACTTC

V: TRBV6-5
size: many
J: TRBJ1-2
D: TRBD1
CDR3: CASRTGDARGYTF
DNA: TGTGCCAGCAGAACAGGGGATGCAAGAGGCTACACCTTC

V: TRBV11-3
size: few
J: TRBJ2-3
D: -
CDR3: CASSQEGGRADTQYF
DNA: TGTGCCAGCAGCCAAGAAGGGGGGCGGGCAGATACGCAGTATTTT

V: TRBV20-1
size: -
J: TRBJ2-3
D: TRBD1
CDR3: CSLTGGTDTQYF
DNA: TGCAGCTTAACAGGGGGCACAGATACGCAGTATTTT

V: TRBV6-5
size: -
J: TRBJ2-2
D: -
CDR3: CASSEISGRGTGELFF
DNA: TGTGCCAGCAGCGAAATTTCGGGGCGCGGGACCGGGGAGCTGTTTTTT

V: TRBV2
size: -
J: TRBJ2-4
D: TRBD1
CDR3: CASRGPGGRNIQYF
DNA: TGTGCCAGCAGGGGACCAGGGGGACGGAACATTCAGTACTTC

V: TRBV2
size: few
J: TRBJ2-1
D: -
CDR3: CASSERGGSYNEQFF
DNA: TGTGCCAGCAGTGAAAGAGGTGGGTCCTACAATGAGCAGTTCTTC

V: TRBV6-6
size: few
J: TRBJ1-5
D: TRBD1
CDR3: CASSLGDRGQPQHF
DNA: TGTGCCAGCAGCTTGGGCGACAGGGGCCAGCCCCAGCATTTT

V: TRBV20-1
size: -
J: TRBJ2-4
D: -
CDR3: CSALDSKENIQYF
DNA: TGCAGTGCCCTCGACAGCAAAGAAAACATTCAGTACTTC